This T cell receptor (beta chain) was sequenced in a study of a mutant IDH1 vaccine in newly diagnosed glioma. Study-level information: The study started vaccination 4-6 weeks after radiotherapy alone, or with temozolomide cycles. Antecedent treatment encompassed radiotherapy, temozolomide, or their combination; the majority received both.

Time point indicated: week 11, during vaccination. One vaccine dose held 300 ug of mutant IDH1 20-mer peptide and came with topical imiquimod. Sequencing used immunoSEQ multiplex PCR; TCRdb keeps in-frame clones, though not all of them. The sample contains fewer than 70,000 clones, approximately 90% of which appear only once. CDR1 and CDR2 from the germline V gene are MNHNS and SASEGT. The length of the CDR3 is 15 residues. Trimming removed 3 bases at V and 7 bases at J, with 16 bases between. A remark on this clone: Its target is unknown.

V and J are TRBV6-1 and TRBJ1-5; the D gene is possibly TRBD1 (5 bases). This clonotype originated in a man aged 35-49 years with glioma. The input for sequencing was PBMCs, taken from a glioma patient whose treatment included an IDH1 peptide vaccine. The CDR3 reads CASSEGHAGGQPQHF. The CDR3 DNA follows: TGTGCCAGCAGTGAGGGCCACGCTGGGGGGCAGCCCCAGCATTTT.